This T cell receptor beta chain was documented in a study of OX40 agonist ivuxolimab in advanced cancers. Study at large: At 65% to 85% male, the cohort had a mean age of about 60 years, ranging from roughly 20 to 80. Findings and limits, study-wide: At 0.1 to 3.0 mg/kg and by week 6, CD4+ and CD8+ T cells in the blood had expanded clonally.

The table came from immunoSEQ multiplex PCR; TCRdb's copy has only in-frame clones and leaves some out. Of over 55,000 clones in the sample, 80% to 90% were seen once. Concerning this clone itself: Its cognate antigen is unknown.

The sample consisted of CD4+ or CD8+ T cells sorted from blood, taken in a trial of the OX40 agonist ivuxolimab. This clonotype was obtained from an adult with an advanced solid tumor such as melanoma, head and neck, liver or kidney cancer.

CDR3 coding DNA: TGTGCCAGCAGCTTGGGTAGCAATCAGCCCCAGCATTTT. Residues: CASSLGSNQPQHF. This rearrangement joins TRBV5-5 to TRBJ1-5; D gene ambiguous. The CDR3 totals 13 residues. The V end was cut by 0 bases, the J end by 0 bases, with 1 base between. Looked up from germline, CDR1 is SGHKS and CDR2 is YYEKEE (reference sequence).